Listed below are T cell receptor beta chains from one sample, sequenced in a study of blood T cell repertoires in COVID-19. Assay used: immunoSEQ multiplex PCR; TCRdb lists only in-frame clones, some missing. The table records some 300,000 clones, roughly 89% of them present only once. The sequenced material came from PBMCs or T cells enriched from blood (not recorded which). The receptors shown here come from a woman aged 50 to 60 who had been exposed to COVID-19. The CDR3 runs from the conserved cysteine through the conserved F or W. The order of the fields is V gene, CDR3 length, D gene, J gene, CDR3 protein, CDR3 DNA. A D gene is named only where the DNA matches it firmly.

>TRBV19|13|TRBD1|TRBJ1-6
CASSTGGVSPLHF
TGTGCCAGTAGTACAGGGGGCGTTTCACCCCTCCACTTT
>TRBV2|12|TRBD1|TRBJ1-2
CASRGTGFGYTF
TGTGCCAGCAGGGGGACAGGGTTTGGCTACACCTTC
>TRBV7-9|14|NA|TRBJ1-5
CASSLAGTNQPQHF
TGTGCCAGCAGCTTAGCCGGGACAAATCAGCCCCAGCATTTT
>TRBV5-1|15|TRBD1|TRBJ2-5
CASSWDGQGEETQYF
TGCGCCAGCAGCTGGGACGGACAGGGGGAAGAGACCCAGTACTTC
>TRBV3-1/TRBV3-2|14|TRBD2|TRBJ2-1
CASRFGLAGGPQFF
TGTGCCAGCAGATTCGGACTAGCGGGGGGGCCCCAGTTCTTC
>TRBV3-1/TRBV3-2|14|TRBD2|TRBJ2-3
CASRKNSGGDTQYF
TGTGCCAGCAGAAAGAATAGCGGGGGAGATACGCAGTATTTT
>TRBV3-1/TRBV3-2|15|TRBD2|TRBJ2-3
CASSLTSVGTDTQYF
TGTGCCAGCAGCTTGACTAGCGTCGGGACAGATACGCAGTATTTT
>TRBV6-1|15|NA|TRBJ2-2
CASSESLAITGELFF
TGTGCCAGCAGTGAAAGTCTAGCTATTACCGGGGAGCTGTTTTTT
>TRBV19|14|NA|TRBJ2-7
CASKVDTFSYEQYF
TGTGCCAGTAAGGTGGACACCTTCTCCTACGAGCAGTACTTC
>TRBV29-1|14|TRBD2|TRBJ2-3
CSVRLAGGTDTQYF
TGCAGCGTGAGACTAGCGGGGGGCACAGATACGCAGTATTTT
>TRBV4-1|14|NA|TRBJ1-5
CASSQDRSGLPQHF
TGCGCCAGCAGCCAAGATCGGTCCGGTTTGCCCCAGCATTTT
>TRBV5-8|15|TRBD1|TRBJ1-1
CASSARDRGNTEAFF
TGTGCCAGCAGCGCCCGGGACAGGGGGAACACTGAAGCTTTCTTT